This T cell receptor beta chain was found in a study of T cells in Graves' hyperthyroidism and ophthalmopathy. Study-wide points: Appearing also in blood were most of the thyroid clonotypes expanded above 0.001.

Lactation, pregnancy, other autoimmune disease or uncontrolled infection excluded patients. This clonotype was detected a few times. What it binds is unknown. V shed 1 base and J shed 10 bases, with 16 bases lying between them. CDR3 length: 15 amino acids. CDR1 is LNHNV and CDR2 is YYDKDF in the germline V gene (reference sequence). Using RNA transcripts as the source, TCR beta CDR3 regions were amplified. In the first-round RT-PCR of the TCR CDR3, the HTBI primer set was used. Each CDR3 protein gets one entry after TCRdb re-called the multiplex PCR reads with MiXCR. Of about 660,000 distinct CDR3 sequences in the sample, 45% were seen once.

This TCR was sampled from an adult man with Graves' disease, either hyperthyroidism or ophthalmopathy (not recorded which). This chain links TRBV15 with TRBJ1-4; D is undetermined. Source material: peripheral blood or thyroid tissue (not recorded which). CDR3 protein: CATSRGLRSAGKLFF. The CDR3 DNA reads TGTGCCACCAGCAGAGGCCTGCGCTCTGCGGGAAAACTGTTTTTT.